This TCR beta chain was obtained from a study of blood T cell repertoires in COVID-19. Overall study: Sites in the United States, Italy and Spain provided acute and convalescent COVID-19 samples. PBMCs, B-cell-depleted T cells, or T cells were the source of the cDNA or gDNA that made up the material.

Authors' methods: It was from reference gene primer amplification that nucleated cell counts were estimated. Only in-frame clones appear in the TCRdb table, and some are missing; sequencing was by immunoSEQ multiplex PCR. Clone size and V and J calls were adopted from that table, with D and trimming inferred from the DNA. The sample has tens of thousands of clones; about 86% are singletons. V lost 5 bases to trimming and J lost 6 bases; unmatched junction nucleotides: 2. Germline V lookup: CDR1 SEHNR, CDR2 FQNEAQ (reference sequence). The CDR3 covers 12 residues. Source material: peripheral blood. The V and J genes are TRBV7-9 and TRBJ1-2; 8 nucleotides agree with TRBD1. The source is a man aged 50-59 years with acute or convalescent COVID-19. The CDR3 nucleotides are TGTGCCAGCAGCCAGGACAGGGATGGCTACACCTTC. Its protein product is CASSQDRDGYTF.